The entry below gives a single TCR beta chain sequence along with its context. The data were obtained in a study of blood T cells in healthy people across ages. CDR3 size: 12 residues. Per germline, CDR1 MNHEY and CDR2 SMNVEV (reference sequence). V lost 8 bases to trimming and J lost 5 bases, with 10 bases between them. Sample-barcoded 5' priming and a J-beta primer mix drove a second PCR of about 6 to 12 cycles. Via MiXCR, TCRdb re-called the 5' RACE reads, giving one row per CDR3 protein. The data show roughly 1.6 million distinct CDR3 sequences, with about 35% seen just once and over 9% held by the top ten.

The sequenced material came from blood. The V gene is TRBV27, the J gene TRBJ1-5; D possibly corresponds to TRBD1 (5 bases). The origin of this receptor is a woman between 25 and 40 years old in good health. The CDR3 nucleotides read TGTGCCAGCGGCAGGGATTATCAGCCCCAGCATTTT. It is translated as CASGRDYQPQHF.